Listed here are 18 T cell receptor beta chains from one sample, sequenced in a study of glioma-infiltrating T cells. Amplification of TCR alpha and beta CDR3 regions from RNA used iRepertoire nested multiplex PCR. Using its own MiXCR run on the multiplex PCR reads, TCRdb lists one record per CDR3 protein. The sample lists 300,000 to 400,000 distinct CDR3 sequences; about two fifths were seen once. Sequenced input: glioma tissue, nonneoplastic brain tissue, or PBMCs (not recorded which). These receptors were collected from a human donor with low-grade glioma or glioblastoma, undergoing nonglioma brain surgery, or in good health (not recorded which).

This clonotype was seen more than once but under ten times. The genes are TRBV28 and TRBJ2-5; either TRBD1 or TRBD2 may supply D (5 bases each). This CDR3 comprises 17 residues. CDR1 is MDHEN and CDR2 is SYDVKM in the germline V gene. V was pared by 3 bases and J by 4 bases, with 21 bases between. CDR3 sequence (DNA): TGTGCCAGCAGTTTGTGGGACGTTCGGCATTCGGGAGAGACCCAGTACTTC. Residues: CASSLWDVRHSGETQYF.

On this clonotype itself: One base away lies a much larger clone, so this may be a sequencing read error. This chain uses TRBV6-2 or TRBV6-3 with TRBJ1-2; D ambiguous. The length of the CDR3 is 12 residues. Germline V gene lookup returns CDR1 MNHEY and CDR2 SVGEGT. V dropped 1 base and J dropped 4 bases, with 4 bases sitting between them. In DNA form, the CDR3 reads TGTGCCAGCAGTTACTTGGGCTATGGCTACACCTTC. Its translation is CASSYLGYGYTF.

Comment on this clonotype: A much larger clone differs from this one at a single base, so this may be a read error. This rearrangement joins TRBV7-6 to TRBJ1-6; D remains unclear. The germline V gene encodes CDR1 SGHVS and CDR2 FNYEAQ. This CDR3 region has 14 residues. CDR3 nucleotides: TGTGCCAGCAGCCCACACACTTCAAATTTACCCCTCCACTTT. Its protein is CASSPHTSNLPLHF.

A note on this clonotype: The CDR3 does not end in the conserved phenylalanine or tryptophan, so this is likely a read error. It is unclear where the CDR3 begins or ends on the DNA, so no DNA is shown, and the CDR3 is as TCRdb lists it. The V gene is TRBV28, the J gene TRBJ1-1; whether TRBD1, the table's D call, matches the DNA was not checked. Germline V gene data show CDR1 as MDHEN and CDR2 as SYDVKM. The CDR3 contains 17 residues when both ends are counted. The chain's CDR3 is CASSQDRAQITPTGPFV.

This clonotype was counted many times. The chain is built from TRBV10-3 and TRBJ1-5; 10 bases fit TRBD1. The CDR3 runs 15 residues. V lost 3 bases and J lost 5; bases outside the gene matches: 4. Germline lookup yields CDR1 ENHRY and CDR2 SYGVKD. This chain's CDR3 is CAISDSGTGDQPQHF. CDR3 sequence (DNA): TGTGCCATCAGTGACTCCGGGACAGGGGATCAGCCCCAGCATTTT.

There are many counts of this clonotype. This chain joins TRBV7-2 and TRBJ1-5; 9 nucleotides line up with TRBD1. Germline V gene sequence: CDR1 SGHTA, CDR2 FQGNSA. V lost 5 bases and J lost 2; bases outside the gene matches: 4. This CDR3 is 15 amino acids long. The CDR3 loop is CASSPRTGGNQPQHF. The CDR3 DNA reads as TGTGCCAGCAGCCCCAGGACAGGGGGCAATCAGCCCCAGCATTTT.

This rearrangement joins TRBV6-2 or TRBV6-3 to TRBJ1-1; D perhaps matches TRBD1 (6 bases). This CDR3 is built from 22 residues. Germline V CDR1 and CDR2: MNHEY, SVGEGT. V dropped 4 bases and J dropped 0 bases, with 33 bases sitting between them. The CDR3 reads CASSLPLDSLPLTSVMNTEAFF. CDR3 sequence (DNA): TGTGCCAGCAGTTTACCCCTGGACAGCCTTCCCCTAACCTCCGTAATGAACACTGAAGCTTTCTTT.

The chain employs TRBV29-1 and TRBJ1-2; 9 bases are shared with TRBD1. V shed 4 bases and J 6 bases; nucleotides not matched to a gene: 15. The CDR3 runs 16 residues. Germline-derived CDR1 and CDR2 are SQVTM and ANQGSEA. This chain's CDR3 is CSVGRNAGTGINGYTF. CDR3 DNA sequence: TGCAGCGTTGGCCGGAATGCCGGGACAGGGATTAATGGCTACACCTTC.

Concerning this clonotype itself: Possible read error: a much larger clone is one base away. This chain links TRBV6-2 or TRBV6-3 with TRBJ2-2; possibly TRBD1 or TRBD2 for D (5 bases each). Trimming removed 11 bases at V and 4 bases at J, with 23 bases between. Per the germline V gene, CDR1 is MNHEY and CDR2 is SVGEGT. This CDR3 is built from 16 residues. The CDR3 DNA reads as TGTGCCGCCGAACCGGGACCCGCCAAATTCACCGGGGAGCTGTTTTTT. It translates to CAAEPGPAKFTGELFF.

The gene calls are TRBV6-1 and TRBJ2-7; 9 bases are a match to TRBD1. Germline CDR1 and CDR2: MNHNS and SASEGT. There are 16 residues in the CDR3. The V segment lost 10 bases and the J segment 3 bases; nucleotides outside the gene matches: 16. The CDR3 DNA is TGTGCCATCTCCTCCCTCTTAGGGGACAGGGACTACGAGCAGTACTTC. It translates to CAISSLLGDRDYEQYF.

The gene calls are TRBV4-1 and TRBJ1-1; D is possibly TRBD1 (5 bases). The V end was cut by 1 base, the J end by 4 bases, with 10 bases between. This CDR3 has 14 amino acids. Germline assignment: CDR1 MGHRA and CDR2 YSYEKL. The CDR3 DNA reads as TGCGCCAGCAGCCAAGTAAAGGGGCGCACTGAAGCTTTCTTT. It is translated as CASSQVKGRTEAFF.

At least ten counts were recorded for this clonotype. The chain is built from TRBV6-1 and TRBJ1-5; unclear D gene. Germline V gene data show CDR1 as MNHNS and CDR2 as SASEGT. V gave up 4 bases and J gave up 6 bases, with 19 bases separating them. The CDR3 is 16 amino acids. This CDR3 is CASSAETWTAGQPQHF. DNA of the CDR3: TGTGCCAGCAGTGCGGAGACGTGGACCGCGGGTCAGCCCCAGCATTTT.

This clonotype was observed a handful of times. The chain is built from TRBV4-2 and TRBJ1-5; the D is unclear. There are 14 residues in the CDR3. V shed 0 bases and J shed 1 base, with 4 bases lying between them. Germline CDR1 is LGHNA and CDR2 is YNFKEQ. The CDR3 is CASSQEFSNQPQHF. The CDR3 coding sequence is TGTGCCAGCAGCCAAGAATTCAGCAATCAGCCCCAGCATTTT.

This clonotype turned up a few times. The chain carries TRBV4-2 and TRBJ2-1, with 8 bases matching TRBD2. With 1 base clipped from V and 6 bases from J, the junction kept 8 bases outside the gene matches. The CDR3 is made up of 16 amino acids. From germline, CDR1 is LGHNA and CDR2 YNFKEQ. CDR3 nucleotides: TGTGCCAGCAGCCAAGCGGGGCACGGGGGGGTCAATGAGCAGTTCTTC. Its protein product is CASSQAGHGGVNEQFF.

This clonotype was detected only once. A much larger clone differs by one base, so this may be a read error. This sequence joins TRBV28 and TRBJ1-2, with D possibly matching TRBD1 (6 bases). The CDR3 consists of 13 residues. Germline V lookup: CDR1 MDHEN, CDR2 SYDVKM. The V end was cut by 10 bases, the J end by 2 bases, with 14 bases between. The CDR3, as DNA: TGTGCCATCAGCCGTGGACAGAACTATGGCTACACCTTC. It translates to CAISRGQNYGYTF.

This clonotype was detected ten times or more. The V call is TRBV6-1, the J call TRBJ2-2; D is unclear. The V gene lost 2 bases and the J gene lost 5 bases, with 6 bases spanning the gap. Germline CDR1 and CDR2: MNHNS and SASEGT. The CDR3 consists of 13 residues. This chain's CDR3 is CASSELGTGELFF. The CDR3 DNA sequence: TGTGCCAGCAGTGAATTGGGAACCGGGGAGCTGTTTTTT.

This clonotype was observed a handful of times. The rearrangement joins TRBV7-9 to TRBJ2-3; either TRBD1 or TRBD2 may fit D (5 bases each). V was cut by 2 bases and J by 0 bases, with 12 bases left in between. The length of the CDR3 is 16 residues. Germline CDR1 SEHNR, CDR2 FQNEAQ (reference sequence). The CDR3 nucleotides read TGTGCCAGCAGCTTACGCTTAGGGACCAGCACAGATACGCAGTATTTT. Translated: CASSLRLGTSTDTQYF.

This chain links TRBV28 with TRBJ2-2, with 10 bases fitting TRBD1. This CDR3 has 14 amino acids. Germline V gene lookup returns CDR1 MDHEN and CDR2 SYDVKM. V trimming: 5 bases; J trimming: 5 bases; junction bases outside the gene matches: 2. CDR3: CASSRDRGTGELFF. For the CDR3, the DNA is TGTGCCAGCAGTCGGGACAGGGGAACCGGGGAGCTGTTTTTT.